This T cell receptor beta chain came from a study of T-cell memory formation after mild COVID-19. Study background: For the most part, TCR clusters were specific to one donor. Findings and limits, study-wide: For second-wave clones that peaked at day 37, SARS-CoV-2 specificity went unverified.

V gave up 1 base and J gave up 2 bases, with 15 bases separating them. Germline V gene data show CDR1 as DFQATT and CDR2 as SNEGSKA (reference sequence). This CDR3 is built from 15 residues. TCRdb re-called the 5' RACE reads with MiXCR, one entry per CDR3 protein. Among roughly 400,000 distinct CDR3 sequences listed, 20% to 25% were seen once. This clonotype has only a few counts. The target antigen is unknown. V is TRBV20-1 and J is TRBJ2-7, with D maybe TRBD2 (7 bases). The clonotype originates from an adult woman who had mild COVID-19 (a few samples of this study predate the infection). Cell type and time point are not known. The sequenced sample consisted of PBMCs or a T cell subset sorted from them (not recorded which). The CDR3 DNA sequence: TGCAGTGCTAGAGCGTCGGGGGGCCAAACCTACGAGCAGTACTTC. As protein: CSARASGGQTYEQYF.